This T cell receptor (beta chain) derives from a study of post-analysis software for immune sequencing data. Regarding the study as a whole: Comparison with controls showed significantly lower normalized Chao1 diversity in multiple sclerosis patients. Relative to controls, patients had about 5 TRBV segments at higher frequency, with TRBV5-6, TRBV5-1 and TRBV20-1 among these.

Unique molecular identifiers had been added to the TCR beta cDNA libraries. TCRdb reanalysed the PCR reads using MiXCR and keeps one entry per CDR3 protein. The sample shows hundreds of thousands of distinct CDR3 sequences, 30% of them seen only once. As for this clonotype: Antigen: not known.

V lost 10 bases and J 8 bases, leaving 17 bases between the germline ends. The CDR3 contains 12 residues. The sequenced sample was blood. The chain is built from TRBV12-3 or TRBV12-4 and TRBJ1-2; D uncertain. The sequence was obtained from a girl aged 10-17 years with multiple sclerosis. This CDR3 is CATRTGALGYTF. In DNA form, the CDR3 reads TGTGCCACCCGAACTGGTGCGCTAGGCTACACCTTC.